The source of this T cell receptor (beta chain) is a study of cytomegalovirus exposure and HLA in healthy donors. Study details: Samples from HLA-typed donors yielded 85 million to 95 million unique TCRs in an early data release. Study-wide findings and caveats: As a later analysis showed, a missense DCLRE1C variant was linked to trimming of TCR beta V- and J-genes.

Use of 60 Vbeta and 13 Jbeta primers characterized the PCR. Clones were read by immunoSEQ multiplex PCR, and TCRdb kept only the in-frame ones, dropping some. The table records 100,000 or so clones, more than 65% of them present only once. Germline CDR1 SGHTA, CDR2 FQGTGA. This CDR3 is built from 16 residues. Trimming at V came to 5 bases and at J to 2 bases, leaving 11 bases not matched to a gene. Worth noting for this clone: Antigen unknown.

Sequenced sample: PBMCs. This TCR was recovered from a man under 40 in good health and CMV-seronegative. The chain joins TRBV7-3 to TRBJ1-1; 7 nucleotides line up with TRBD1. The CDR3 region has the DNA TGTGCCAGCAGCCCTCATAGGGACAGTAGAAACACTGAAGCTTTCTTT. Translation: CASSPHRDSRNTEAFF.